These 21 T cell receptor beta chains came from one sample sequenced in a study of OX40 agonist ivuxolimab in advanced cancers. Some clones are missing from TCRdb's copy, which holds only in-frame ones; the method was immunoSEQ multiplex PCR. The data show about 55,000 clones, with around 77% seen just once and roughly 6% held by the top ten. Sequences were derived from CD4+ or CD8+ T cells sorted from blood, sampled in a trial of the OX40 agonist ivuxolimab. The receptors were gathered from an adult with an advanced solid tumor such as melanoma, head and neck, liver or kidney cancer.

This chain connects TRBV14 to TRBJ2-7; D ambiguous. Germline CDR1 is SGHDN and CDR2 is FVKESK. V dropped 4 bases and J dropped 2 bases, with 15 bases sitting between them. This CDR3 comprises 15 residues. The CDR3 nucleotides read TGTGCCAGCAGCCTCGCGAAAACAGCAACCTACGAGCAGTACTTC. It yields the protein CASSLAKTATYEQYF.

The chain employs TRBV6-5 and TRBJ1-3, with 7 bases aligning to TRBD1. The CDR3 runs 14 residues. J gave up 4 bases and V 6 bases, and 6 bases lay outside the gene matches. The germline gives CDR1 MNHEY, CDR2 SVGAGI. This chain's CDR3 is CASRSGGSGNTIYF. The CDR3 DNA sequence: TGTGCCAGCAGATCAGGGGGGTCAGGAAACACCATATATTTT.

The rearrangement links TRBV7-2 to TRBJ2-7; 9 nucleotides match TRBD1. There are 14 residues in the CDR3. Germline V gives CDR1 SGHTA, CDR2 FQGNSA. V shed 5 bases and J 4 bases; nucleotides not matched to a gene: 6. The CDR3 sequence: CASSRAGQGYEQYF. The CDR3 nucleotides read TGTGCCAGCAGCCGAGCCGGACAGGGGTACGAGCAGTACTTC.

This chain joins TRBV11-3 and TRBJ2-7; TRBD2 is a possible D gene (6 bases). Trimming removed 4 bases from V and 1 base from J, with 8 bases in between. The CDR3 consists of 13 residues. CDR1 SGHNT and CDR2 YENEEA come from the germline V gene. CDR3: CASSSGLSYEQYF. The CDR3 nucleotides are TGTGCCAGCAGCTCGGGACTTTCCTACGAGCAGTACTTC.

The V call is TRBV11-2, the J call TRBJ2-7; 13 nucleotides match TRBD2. The CDR3 has 17 amino acids. V was pared by 0 bases and J by 1 base, with 3 bases of the junction left unmatched. Per the germline V gene, CDR1 is SGHAT and CDR2 is FQNNGV. For the CDR3, the DNA is TGTGCCAGCAGCTTAGAGACTAGCGGGGGGCTTTCCTACGAGCAGTACTTC. Amino acids: CASSLETSGGLSYEQYF. Using reference TRBV11-2 and TRBJ2-7 for the parts outside the CDR3, the full variable domain is EAGVAQSPRYKIIEKRQSVAFWCNPISGHATLYWYQQILGQGPKLLIQFQNNGVVDDSQLPKDRFSAERLKGVDSTLKIQPAKLEDSAVYLCASSLETSGGLSYEQYFGPGTRLTVT.

A single count supports this clone. J is TRBJ1-2 and V is TRBV6-1; D may be TRBD1 (6 bases). With 5 bases removed from V and 12 bases from J, the gap between germline ends came to 16 bases. This CDR3 is 12 amino acids long. The germline CDR1 and CDR2 sequences are MNHNS and SASEGT. This chain's CDR3 is CASSLSGASHTF. The CDR3 bases are TGTGCCAGCAGTTTGTCGGGGGCTTCGCACACCTTC.

CDR3 loop: CASSLSGRREETQYF. The CDR3 nucleotides read TGCGCCAGCAGCTTAAGCGGGCGACGAGAGGAGACCCAGTACTTC. V gene TRBV5-1 combines with J gene TRBJ2-5; tentatively, D is TRBD2 (6 bases). Germline-derived CDR1 and CDR2 are SGHRS and YFSETQ. Trimming removed 2 bases at V and 5 bases at J, with 16 bases between. There are 15 residues in the CDR3.

The chain uses TRBV2 and TRBJ1-5; TRBD1 aligns across 7 bases. Germline V gives CDR1 SNHLY, CDR2 FYNNEI. V dropped 4 bases and J dropped 8; count of bases not matched to a gene: 11. The CDR3 has 15 amino acids. This CDR3 is CASSARQGIDKPQHF. The CDR3 DNA reads TGTGCCAGCAGTGCCCGACAGGGTATCGATAAGCCCCAGCATTTT.

There are a few counts of this clone. The V call is TRBV11-2, the J call TRBJ2-7; D not resolved. The CDR3 has 13 residues. Germline loops: CDR1 SGHAT, CDR2 FQNNGV. V lost 1 base and J 1 base, leaving 5 bases between the germline ends. This CDR3 is CASSLGRSYEQYF. The DNA of the CDR3 is TGTGCCAGCAGCTTAGGCAGGTCCTACGAGCAGTACTTC.

This sequence joins TRBV12-5 and TRBJ2-1; D is uncertain. The V end lost 5 bases, the J end lost 7 bases, and 9 bases lay between the germline ends. This CDR3 is built from 12 residues. The germline V gene has CDR1 LGHNT and CDR2 FRNRAP. The CDR3 sequence: CASGGLENEQFF. CDR3 bases: TGTGCTAGTGGTGGATTGGAGAATGAGCAGTTCTTC.

The genes are TRBV4-3 and TRBJ2-3, with 16 bases that match TRBD2. There are 19 residues in the CDR3. V lost 5 bases, J lost 1 base, and 9 bases stayed unmatched. The germline V gene has CDR1 LGHNA and CDR2 YSLEER. The chain's CDR3 is CASSLGTSGGARGTDTQYF. The CDR3 DNA reads as TGCGCCAGCAGCTTAGGGACTAGCGGGGGGGCCCGGGGCACAGATACGCAGTATTTT.

V usage is TRBV15 and J usage is TRBJ2-7; the D call may be TRBD1 or TRBD2 (5 bases each). The V gene lost 2 bases and the J gene lost 7 bases, with 18 bases spanning the gap. The CDR3 runs to 15 residues. Germline lookup yields CDR1 LNHNV and CDR2 YYDKDF (reference sequence). CDR3 sequence reads: CATSRREGDPGEQYF. The CDR3 bases are TGTGCCACCAGCAGACGGGAAGGGGACCCGGGGGAGCAGTACTTC.

This clone was observed once. The chain uses TRBV11-1 and TRBJ1-1, with unresolved D. This CDR3 comprises 13 residues. Trimming removed 3 bases from V and 3 bases from J, with 8 bases in between. Germline V gene data show CDR1 as SGHAT and CDR2 as FQDESV (reference sequence). The CDR3 spells CASSLTGYTEAFF. CDR3 coding DNA: TGTGCCAGCAGCTTGACGGGGTACACTGAAGCTTTCTTT. Based on the CDR3 plus reference TRBV11-1 and TRBJ1-1, the full variable domain is EAEVAQSPRYKITEKSQAVAFWCDPISGHATLYWYRQILGQGPELLVQFQDESVVDDSQLPKDRFSAERLKGVDSTLKIQPAELGDSAMYLCASSLTGYTEAFFGQGTRLTVV.

This chain links TRBV19 with TRBJ1-2, with 7 bases fitting TRBD1. Germline lookup yields CDR1 LNHDA and CDR2 SQIVND (reference sequence). J lost 6 bases, V lost 3 bases, and 7 bases had no gene match. This CDR3 has 14 residues. The CDR3 DNA follows: TGTGCCAGTAGTATCGGAGGGGGCTATGATGGCTACACCTTC. Protein: CASSIGGGYDGYTF. Combining the CDR3 with reference TRBV19 and TRBJ1-2 gives the whole variable domain DGGITQSPKYLFRKEGQNVTLSCEQNLNHDAMYWYRQDPGQGLRLIYYSQIVNDFQKGDIAEGYSVSREKKESFPLTVTSAQKNPTAFYLCASSIGGGYDGYTFGSGTRLTVV.

This chain links TRBV7-9 with TRBJ1-1; a possible D gene is TRBD1 (5 bases). Trimming cost V 3 bases and J 4 bases, with 12 bases left between them. The CDR3 is made up of 14 amino acids. Germline values: CDR1 SEHNR, CDR2 FQNEAQ (reference sequence). The CDR3 loop is CASSFSGRATEAFF. Here the CDR3 DNA reads TGTGCCAGCAGCTTTTCCGGCAGGGCCACTGAAGCTTTCTTT.

Worth noting for this clone: Mismatch with germline at one junction end may stem from a read error. The V and J genes are TRBV5-4 and TRBJ2-6, with D possibly being TRBD2 (5 bases). The CDR3 has 16 residues. Germline lookup yields CDR1 SGHNT and CDR2 YYREEE (reference sequence). The CDR3 protein is CVSSWLANSGANVLTF. The CDR3 DNA reads TGTGTCAGCAGCTGGCTAGCTAACTCTGGGGCCAACGTCCTGACTTTC.

This clone was seen just once. The rearrangement joins TRBV11-2 to TRBJ2-3; unclear D gene. The germline V and J ends were trimmed by 3 bases and 0 bases, with 10 bases remaining between them. Germline V gene lookup returns CDR1 SGHAT and CDR2 FQNNGV. CDR3 length equals 15 residues. CDR3 sequence (DNA): TGTGCCAGCAGCTTGAACAGACCTAGCACAGATACGCAGTATTTT. This gives the protein CASSLNRPSTDTQYF.

The chain recombines TRBV7-9 with TRBJ2-7, with 7 nucleotides matching TRBD1. CDR1 SEHNR and CDR2 FQNEAQ come from the germline V gene (reference sequence). The CDR3 covers 14 residues. The V gene end was trimmed by 8 bases and the J gene end by 3 bases; junction bases not matched to a gene: 10. This CDR3 is CASGPDREYYEQYF. The CDR3 region has the DNA TGTGCCAGCGGCCCAGACAGGGAGTACTACGAGCAGTACTTC.

J is TRBJ1-5 and V is TRBV7-9; D is unclear. V was pared by 5 bases and J by 9 bases, with 14 bases between. The CDR3 is made up of 13 amino acids. CDR1 SEHNR and CDR2 FQNEAQ come from the germline V gene (reference sequence). The CDR3 region is CASSPTGDRPQHF. CDR3 nucleotides: TGTGCCAGCAGCCCCACGGGAGATAGGCCCCAGCATTTT.

The table lists this clone with a few counts. CDR3 residues: CASSPKRGNNQPQHF. The CDR3 DNA reads as TGTGCCAGCTCACCAAAGCGGGGAAACAATCAGCCCCAGCATTTT. This chain joins TRBV18 and TRBJ1-5; D ambiguous. Trimming stripped 2 bases from V and 3 bases from J, with 11 bases between. Per the germline V gene, CDR1 is KGHSH and CDR2 is LQKENI. CDR3 length: 15 amino acids.

J is TRBJ2-1 and V is TRBV5-4; 7 bases align to TRBD1. CDR1 is SGHNT, CDR2 YYREEE, per germline (reference sequence). CDR3 size: 14 residues. The trim removed 4 bases at V and 5 bases at J, leaving 6 bases unmatched. DNA for the CDR3: TGTGCCAGCAGCCCGGACGACAGGGACAATGAGCAGTTCTTC. It translates to CASSPDDRDNEQFF.